The 25 T cell receptor beta chains below come from one sample, sequenced in a study of post-analysis software for immune sequencing data. Regarding the study as a whole: Roughly 5 TRBV segments occurring more often in patients than controls included TRBV5-6, TRBV5-1 and TRBV20-1.

Every TCR beta cDNA library bore unique molecular identifiers. One entry per CDR3 protein results from TCRdb running MiXCR on the PCR reads. The profile covers 650,000 to 850,000 distinct CDR3 sequences, with 53% appearing a single time and 4.6% taken by the ten largest. No antigen has been assigned to these receptors. The sequenced sample was blood. The source of these receptors is a girl aged 5-17 years with multiple sclerosis.

This clonotype was seen a few times. This chain joins TRBV9 and TRBJ2-1, with D hard to call. Germline V CDR1 and CDR2: SGDLS, YYNGEE. V was shortened by 4 bases and J by 15 bases, with 17 bases between the two germline ends. The CDR3 loop spans 12 amino acids. This chain's CDR3 is CASSPGEDASFF. The CDR3 coding sequence is TGTGCCAGCAGCCCCGGAGAGGACGCTTCGTTCTTC.

The chain combines TRBV20-1 with TRBJ1-2; a weak D match, TRBD1 (5 bases). This CDR3 region has 13 residues. V lost 6 bases to trimming and J lost 5 bases, with 16 bases between them. Germline CDR1 is DFQATT and CDR2 is SNEGSKA (reference sequence). The DNA for the CDR3 is TGCAGTGCCCGGGAGAAGGGGAATTATGGCTACACCTTC. Protein: CSAREKGNYGYTF.

The count of this clonotype is one. J is TRBJ2-7 and V is TRBV19; D is possibly TRBD1 (6 bases). The V end lost 3 bases, the J end lost 6 bases, and 15 bases lay between the germline ends. Germline V gene data show CDR1 as LNHDA and CDR2 as SQIVND (reference sequence). This CDR3 has 14 amino acids. DNA for the CDR3: TGTGCCAGTAGTATCGTGGCAGGGGCTCCCGAGCAGTACTTC. This translates into CASSIVAGAPEQYF.

The sample holds a few counts of this clonotype. The V call is TRBV6-5, the J call TRBJ1-2; no definite D call. The germline CDR1 and CDR2 sequences are MNHEY and SVGAGI. CDR3 size: 13 residues. V was cut by 5 bases and J by 8 bases, with 15 bases left in between. The CDR3 DNA is TGTGCCAGCAGTCCCGATTGGACGGGGGGCTACACCTTC. Amino acids: CASSPDWTGGYTF.

The rearrangement joins TRBV6-6 to TRBJ1-6; a weak D match, TRBD1 (5 bases). The CDR3 covers 11 residues. Looked up from germline, CDR1 is MNHNY and CDR2 is SVGAGI (reference sequence). V was clipped by 4 bases and J by 18 bases, with 13 bases between them. The CDR3 reads CASSSEGPCHF. CDR3 bases: TGTGCCAGCAGTTCAGAGGGGCCCTGCCACTTT.

In its sample, this clonotype was seen a few times. V usage is TRBV5-1 and J usage is TRBJ1-2; 11 nucleotides align to TRBD1. The germline V gene has CDR1 SGHRS and CDR2 YFSETQ. The CDR3 contains 15 residues. V lost 0 bases and J lost 7; bases outside the gene matches: 5. The CDR3 DNA reads as TGCGCCAGCAGCTTGGACGGGACAGGGGGACGTGGCTACACCTTC. This gives the protein CASSLDGTGGRGYTF.

The V and J genes are TRBV20-1 and TRBJ2-5; D remains ambiguous. V lost 2 bases to trimming and J lost 6 bases, with 7 bases between them. Germline V gene sequence: CDR1 DFQATT, CDR2 SNEGSKA (reference sequence). The CDR3 is 11 amino acids. Here the CDR3 reads CSARTIQTQYF. CDR3 DNA sequence: TGCAGTGCTAGAACAATCCAGACCCAGTACTTC.

The chain combines TRBV29-1 with TRBJ1-1; 8 bases align to TRBD1. CDR1 and CDR2 from the germline V gene are SQVTM and ANQGSEA. The CDR3 loop spans 12 amino acids. The V and J ends lost 7 bases and 1 base, in that order; junction bases with no gene match: 2. DNA for the CDR3: TGCAGCGGGACAGGGCAGAACACTGAAGCTTTCTTT. It translates to CSGTGQNTEAFF. The full variable domain, its missing parts supplied by reference TRBV29-1 and TRBJ1-1, is SAVISQKPSRDICQRGTSLTIQCQVDSQVTMMFWYRQQPGQSLTLIATANQGSEATYESGFVIDKFPISRPNLTFSTLTVSNMSPEDSSIYLCSGTGQNTEAFFGQGTRLTVV.

This sequence joins TRBV29-1 and TRBJ2-7, with 8 bases fitting TRBD1. CDR1 is SQVTM and CDR2 is ANQGSEA in the germline V gene. V lost 4 bases and J lost 5; bases outside the gene matches: 1. The CDR3 is made up of 11 amino acids. In nucleotides, the CDR3 is TGCAGCGTTGCGGACAGGGACGAGCAGTACTTC. This translates into CSVADRDEQYF.

This chain joins TRBV4-1 and TRBJ2-1; D is unresolved. Trimming pared 0 bases from V and 0 bases from J, leaving 6 bases between. CDR3 length equals 15 residues. CDR1 and CDR2 from the germline V gene are MGHRA and YSYEKL. CDR3 in amino acids: CASSQEVFSYNEQFF. CDR3 DNA sequence: TGCGCCAGCAGCCAAGAGGTTTTCTCCTACAATGAGCAGTTCTTC.

J is TRBJ2-7 and V is TRBV12-3 or TRBV12-4, with 10 bases lining up with TRBD2. The V gene end was trimmed by 1 base and the J gene end by 4 bases; junction bases not matched to a gene: 13. This CDR3 contains 18 residues. The CDR3 sequence is CASSLVTSGTFKEYEQYF. The CDR3, as DNA: TGTGCCAGCAGTTTAGTCACTAGCGGGACGTTTAAGGAGTACGAGCAGTACTTC.

The J gene is TRBJ2-1, the V gene TRBV3-1; 9 bases match TRBD2. Germline CDR1 is LGHDT and CDR2 is YNNKEL (reference sequence). V lost 4 bases, J lost 8 bases, and 12 bases stayed unmatched. The CDR3 is made up of 16 amino acids. For the CDR3, the DNA is TGTGCCAGCAGCCGGCGGGTGATAGCGGGAGTGGATGAGCAGTTCTTC. It translates to CASSRRVIAGVDEQFF.

This clonotype was counted only a few times. The CDR3 DNA sequence: TGCAGCGTTGCAGGGAGGGCTGGGGCCAACGTCCTGACTTTC. Amino acids: CSVAGRAGANVLTF. This rearrangement joins TRBV29-1 to TRBJ2-6; 7 positions agree with TRBD2. The V and J ends lost 4 bases and 2 bases, in that order; junction bases with no gene match: 2. Germline loops: CDR1 SQVTM, CDR2 ANQGSEA. This CDR3 comprises 14 residues. The whole variable domain, remainder taken from reference TRBV29-1 and TRBJ2-6, is SAVISQKPSRDICQRGTSLTIQCQVDSQVTMMFWYRQQPGQSLTLIATANQGSEATYESGFVIDKFPISRPNLTFSTLTVSNMSPEDSSIYLCSVAGRAGANVLTFGAGSRLTVL.

This clonotype occurred a few times. This rearrangement joins TRBV15 to TRBJ2-4; a possible D gene is TRBD1 (6 bases). The CDR3 extends over 16 amino acids. Germline lookup yields CDR1 LNHNV and CDR2 YYDKDF (reference sequence). V was trimmed by 0 bases and J by 4 bases, leaving 13 bases between them. Here the CDR3 DNA reads TGTGCCACCAGCAGAGATCCGGACAGACCTAAAAACATTCAGTACTTC. It yields the protein CATSRDPDRPKNIQYF.

The chain couples TRBV14 to TRBJ2-1; TRBD2 matches 8 bases. Matching the DNA end better, TRBJ2-7 makes the J call doubtful. Germline V gives CDR1 SGHDN, CDR2 FVKESK. This CDR3 has 16 amino acids. The CDR3 DNA reads as TGTGCCAGCAGCCAAGATAAGCGGGAGTCCGACTACGAGCAGTACTTC. Residues: CASSQDKRESDYEQYF.

Of note for this clonotype: One end of the junction is discordant with germline, which a read error may explain. The chain recombines TRBV29-1 with TRBJ2-4, with D possibly being TRBD1 (6 bases). The CDR3 is 13 residues long. Germline CDR1 is SQVTM and CDR2 is ANQGSEA. In DNA form, the CDR3 reads TGCAGCGTTGACCCGGGTAGGGGGAACACTCAGTACTTC. The encoded protein is CSVDPGRGNTQYF.

The CDR3 here is CASSLSGFANEKLFF. CDR3 bases: TGTGCCAGCAGTTTATCGGGTTTTGCTAATGAAAAACTGTTTTTT. V gene TRBV27 combines with J gene TRBJ1-4; D is uncertain. CDR3 length: 15 amino acids. Trimming took 0 bases from V and 3 from J, leaving 8 bases between them. The germline V gene has CDR1 MNHEY and CDR2 SMNVEV (reference sequence).

The V call is TRBV7-2, the J call TRBJ1-2; D may be TRBD1 (5 bases). The CDR3 length is 16 residues. Between the trimmed V and J ends, which lost 0 bases and 7 bases, there was a span of 18 bases. Germline CDR1 is SGHTA and CDR2 is FQGNSA. The CDR3 nucleotides read TGTGCCAGCAGCTTAGCCGCAGGGATCCACCAAGGTGGCTACACCTTC. Encoded protein: CASSLAAGIHQGGYTF.

Worth noting for this clonotype: Likely a read error: the CDR3 ends without its conserved phenylalanine or tryptophan. This CDR3 is CSASPLETQYV. The DNA for the CDR3 is TGCAGTGCTTCCCCCCTCGAGACCCAGTACGTC. The chain has TRBV20-1 and TRBJ2-5; no clear D gene. Trimming took 5 bases from V and 5 from J, leaving 9 bases between them. The length of the CDR3 is 11 residues. Germline V gene sequence: CDR1 DFQATT, CDR2 SNEGSKA (reference sequence).

The chain uses TRBV5-6 and TRBJ2-1, with D unclear. Germline V gives CDR1 SGHDT, CDR2 YYEEEE. V lost 1 base to trimming and J lost 5 bases, with 4 bases between them. CDR3 length: 12 residues. DNA of the CDR3: TGTGCCAGCAGCTTGCCTGACAATGAGCAGTTCTTC. The encoded protein is CASSLPDNEQFF. The full variable domain, completed using reference TRBV5-6 and TRBJ2-1, is DAGVTQSPTHLIKTRGQQVTLRCSPKSGHDTVSWYQQALGQGPQFIFQYYEEEERQRGNFPDRFSGHQFPNYSSELNVNALLLGDSALYLCASSLPDNEQFFGPGTRLTVL.

The table lists this clonotype with many counts. CDR3 sequence reads: CASSLAFHYNEQFF. The DNA of the CDR3 is TGCGCCAGCAGCTTGGCGTTCCATTACAATGAGCAGTTCTTC. This chain connects TRBV5-1 to TRBJ2-1; no reliable D call. The CDR3 is made up of 14 amino acids. V lost 0 bases, J lost 4 bases, and 8 bases lay in between. CDR1 is SGHRS and CDR2 is YFSETQ in the germline V gene.

This chain joins TRBV5-1 and TRBJ2-1; D unresolved. The CDR3 is 13 residues long. The V gene lost 4 bases and the J gene lost 3 bases, with 8 bases spanning the gap. Germline V gene sequence: CDR1 SGHRS, CDR2 YFSETQ. This chain's CDR3 is CASSEILYNEQFF. For the CDR3, the DNA is TGCGCCAGCAGCGAGATCCTCTACAATGAGCAGTTCTTC.

The chain combines TRBV6-1 with TRBJ2-5; 8 bases are shared with TRBD1. CDR3 length: 14 amino acids. The J segment lost 5 bases and the V segment lost 5 bases, leaving 7 bases of the junction unmatched. Germline-derived CDR1 and CDR2 are MNHNS and SASEGT. The CDR3 here is CASSPRGLRETQYF. The CDR3 nucleotides read TGTGCCAGCAGTCCCAGGGGGCTAAGGGAGACCCAGTACTTC.

This rearrangement joins TRBV29-1 to TRBJ2-3; no reliable D call. Germline assignment: CDR1 SQVTM and CDR2 ANQGSEA. V lost 4 bases to trimming and J lost 2 bases, with 10 bases between them. The CDR3 spans 13 residues. The CDR3 nucleotides are TGCAGCGTTGTAAGGCTCATCACAGATACGCAGTATTTT. Its translation: CSVVRLITDTQYF.

This rearrangement joins TRBV10-3 to TRBJ1-4; possibly TRBD1 for D (5 bases). Trimming took off 1 base at V and 7 bases at J, with 10 bases between the two ends. This CDR3 has 14 amino acids. The germline V gene has CDR1 ENHRY and CDR2 SYGVKD. CDR3 nucleotides: TGTGCCATCAGTGAGTTGGCAGGGTCTGAAAAACTGTTTTTT. It encodes CAISELAGSEKLFF.